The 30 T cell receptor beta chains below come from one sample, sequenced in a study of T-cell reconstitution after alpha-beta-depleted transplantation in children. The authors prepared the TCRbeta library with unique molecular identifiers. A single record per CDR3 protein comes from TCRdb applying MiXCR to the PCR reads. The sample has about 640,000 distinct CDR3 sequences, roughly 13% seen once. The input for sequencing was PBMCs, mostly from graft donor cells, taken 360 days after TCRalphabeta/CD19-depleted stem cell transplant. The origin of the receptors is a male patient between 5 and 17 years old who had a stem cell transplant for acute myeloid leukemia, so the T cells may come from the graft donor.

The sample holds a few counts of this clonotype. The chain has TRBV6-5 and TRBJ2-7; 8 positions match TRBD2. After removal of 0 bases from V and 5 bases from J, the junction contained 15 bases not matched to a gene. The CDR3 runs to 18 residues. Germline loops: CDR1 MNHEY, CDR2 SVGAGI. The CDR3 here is CASSYSSIRGGRSHEQYF. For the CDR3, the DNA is TGTGCCAGCAGTTACTCGAGCATTCGGGGCGGGAGGTCCCACGAGCAGTACTTC.

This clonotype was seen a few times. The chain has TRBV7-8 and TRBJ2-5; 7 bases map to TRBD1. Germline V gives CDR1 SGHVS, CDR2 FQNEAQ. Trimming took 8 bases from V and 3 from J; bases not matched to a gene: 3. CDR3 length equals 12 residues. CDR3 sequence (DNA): TGTGCCAGCCGGGACAGTAAAGAGACCCAGTACTTC. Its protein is CASRDSKETQYF.

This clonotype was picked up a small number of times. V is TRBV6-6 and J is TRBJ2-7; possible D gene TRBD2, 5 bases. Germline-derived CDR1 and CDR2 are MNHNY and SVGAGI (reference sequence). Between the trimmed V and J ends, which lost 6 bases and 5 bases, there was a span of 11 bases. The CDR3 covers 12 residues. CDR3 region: CASRVRGDEQYF. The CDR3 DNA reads TGTGCCAGCAGGGTTCGGGGTGACGAGCAGTACTTC.

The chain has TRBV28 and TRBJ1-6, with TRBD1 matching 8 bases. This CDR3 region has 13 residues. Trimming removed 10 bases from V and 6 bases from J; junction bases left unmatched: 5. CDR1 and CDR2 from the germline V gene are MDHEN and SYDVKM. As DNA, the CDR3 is TGTGCCACCAAGGACAGGGCTAATTCACCCCTCCACTTT. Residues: CATKDRANSPLHF.

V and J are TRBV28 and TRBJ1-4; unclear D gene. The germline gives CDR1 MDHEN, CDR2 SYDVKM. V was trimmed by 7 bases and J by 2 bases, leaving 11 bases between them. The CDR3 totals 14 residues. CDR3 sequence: CASNLAATNEKLFF. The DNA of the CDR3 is TGTGCCAGCAACCTCGCGGCCACTAATGAAAAACTGTTTTTT.

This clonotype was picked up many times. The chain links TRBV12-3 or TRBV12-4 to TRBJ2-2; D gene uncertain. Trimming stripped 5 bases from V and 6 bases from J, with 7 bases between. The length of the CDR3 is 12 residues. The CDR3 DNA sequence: TGTGCCAGCAGTCCTAGTTCCGGGGAGCTGTTTTTT. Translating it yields CASSPSSGELFF.

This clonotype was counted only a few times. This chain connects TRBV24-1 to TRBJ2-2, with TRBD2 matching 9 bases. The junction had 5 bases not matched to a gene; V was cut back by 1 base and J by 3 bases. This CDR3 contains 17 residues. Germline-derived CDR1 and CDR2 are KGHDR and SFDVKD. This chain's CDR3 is CATSDLAGGGDTGELFF. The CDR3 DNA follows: TGTGCCACCAGTGATTTAGCGGGAGGAGGCGACACCGGGGAGCTGTTTTTT.

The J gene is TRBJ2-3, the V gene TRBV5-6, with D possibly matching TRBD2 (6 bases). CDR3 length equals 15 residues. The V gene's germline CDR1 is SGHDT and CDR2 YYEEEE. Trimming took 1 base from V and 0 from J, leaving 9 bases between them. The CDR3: CASSLPAGSTDTQYF. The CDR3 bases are TGTGCCAGCAGCTTGCCTGCGGGGAGCACAGATACGCAGTATTTT.

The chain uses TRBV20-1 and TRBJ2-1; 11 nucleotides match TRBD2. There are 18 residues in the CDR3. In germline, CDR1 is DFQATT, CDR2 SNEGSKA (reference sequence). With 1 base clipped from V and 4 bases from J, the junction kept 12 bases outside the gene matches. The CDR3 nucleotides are TGCAGTGCTAGAGCCTCGGCACTAGGGACTAGCGGATACAATGAGCAGTTCTTC. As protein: CSARASALGTSGYNEQFF.

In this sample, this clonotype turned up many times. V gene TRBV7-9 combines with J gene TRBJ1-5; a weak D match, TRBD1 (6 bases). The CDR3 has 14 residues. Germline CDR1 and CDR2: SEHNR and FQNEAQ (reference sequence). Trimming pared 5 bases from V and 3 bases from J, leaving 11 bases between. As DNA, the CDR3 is TGTGCCAGCAGCCCGAGGGGGTCCAATCAGCCCCAGCATTTT. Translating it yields CASSPRGSNQPQHF.

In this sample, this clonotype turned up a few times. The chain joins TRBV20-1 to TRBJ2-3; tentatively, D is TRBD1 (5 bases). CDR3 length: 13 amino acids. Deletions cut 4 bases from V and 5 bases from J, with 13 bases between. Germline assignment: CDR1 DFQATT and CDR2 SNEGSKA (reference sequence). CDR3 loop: CSATGQGGDTQYF. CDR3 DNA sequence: TGCAGTGCTACTGGGCAGGGCGGAGATACGCAGTATTTT.

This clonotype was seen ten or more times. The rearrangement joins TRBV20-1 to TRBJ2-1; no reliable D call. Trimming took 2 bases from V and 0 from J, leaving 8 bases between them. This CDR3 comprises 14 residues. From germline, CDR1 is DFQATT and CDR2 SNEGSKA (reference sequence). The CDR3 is CSARNSYSYNEQFF. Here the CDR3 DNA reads TGCAGTGCTAGAAATAGCTACTCCTACAATGAGCAGTTCTTC.

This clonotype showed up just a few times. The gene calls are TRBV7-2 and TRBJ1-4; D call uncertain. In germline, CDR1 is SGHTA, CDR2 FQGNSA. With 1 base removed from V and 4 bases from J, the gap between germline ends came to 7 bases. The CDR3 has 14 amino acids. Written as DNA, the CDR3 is TGTGCCAGCAGCTTAGGTGTGATTAATGAAAAACTGTTTTTT. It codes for CASSLGVINEKLFF.

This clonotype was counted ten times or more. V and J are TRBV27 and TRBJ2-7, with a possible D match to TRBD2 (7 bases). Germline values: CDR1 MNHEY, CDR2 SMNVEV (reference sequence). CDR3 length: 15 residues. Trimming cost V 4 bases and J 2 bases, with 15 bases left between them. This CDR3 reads CASSYGGQMAYEQYF. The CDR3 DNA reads TGTGCCAGCAGTTACGGGGGGCAGATGGCCTACGAGCAGTACTTC.

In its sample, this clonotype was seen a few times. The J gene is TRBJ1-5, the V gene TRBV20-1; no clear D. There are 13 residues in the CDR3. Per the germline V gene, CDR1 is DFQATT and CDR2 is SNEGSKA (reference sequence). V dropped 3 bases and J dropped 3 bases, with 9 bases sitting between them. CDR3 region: CSASRGYNQPQHF. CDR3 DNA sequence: TGCAGTGCTAGCCGGGGTTACAATCAGCCCCAGCATTTT.

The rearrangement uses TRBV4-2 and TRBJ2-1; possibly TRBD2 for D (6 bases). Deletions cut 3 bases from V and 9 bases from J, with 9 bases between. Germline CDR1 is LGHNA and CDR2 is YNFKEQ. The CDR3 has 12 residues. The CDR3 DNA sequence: TGTGCCAGCAGCCACGGGCGGGGTGAGCAGTTCTTC. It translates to CASSHGRGEQFF.

Here the CDR3 DNA reads TGTGCCAGCAGTTTAACGGCGGAGATCTACTATGGCTACACCTTC. This encodes CASSLTAEIYYGYTF. This chain connects TRBV12-3 or TRBV12-4 to TRBJ1-2; D is unresolved. The CDR3 sequence is 15 residues long. Between the trimmed V and J ends, which lost 2 bases and 3 bases, there was a span of 13 bases.

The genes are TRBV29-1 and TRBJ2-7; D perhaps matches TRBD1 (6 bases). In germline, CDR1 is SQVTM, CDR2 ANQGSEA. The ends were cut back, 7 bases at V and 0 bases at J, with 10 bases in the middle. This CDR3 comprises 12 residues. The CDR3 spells CSAEGGSYEQYF. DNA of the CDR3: TGCAGCGCCGAAGGGGGCTCCTACGAGCAGTACTTC.

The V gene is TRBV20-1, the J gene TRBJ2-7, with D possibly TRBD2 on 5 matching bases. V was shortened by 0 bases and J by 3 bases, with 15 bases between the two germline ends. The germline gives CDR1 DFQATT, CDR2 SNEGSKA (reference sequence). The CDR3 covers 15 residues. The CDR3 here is CSARDPAGQLYEQYF. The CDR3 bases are TGCAGTGCTAGAGATCCGGCGGGCCAGCTCTACGAGCAGTACTTC.

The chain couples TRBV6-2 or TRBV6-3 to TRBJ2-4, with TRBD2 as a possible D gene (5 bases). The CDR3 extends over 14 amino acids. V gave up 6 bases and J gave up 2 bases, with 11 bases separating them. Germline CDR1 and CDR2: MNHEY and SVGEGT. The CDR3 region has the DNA TGTGCCAGCAGAGAACAGCGGCCCAAAAACATTCAGTACTTC. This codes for CASREQRPKNIQYF.

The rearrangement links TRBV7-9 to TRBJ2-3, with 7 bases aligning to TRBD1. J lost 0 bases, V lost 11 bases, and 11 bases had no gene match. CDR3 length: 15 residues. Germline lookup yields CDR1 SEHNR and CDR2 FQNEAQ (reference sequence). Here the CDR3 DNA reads TGTGCCCCAGGTCGAGGGACAGCTAGCACAGATACGCAGTATTTT. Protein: CAPGRGTASTDTQYF.

In DNA form, the CDR3 reads TGCAGTGCTAGAGATCGCATGACTAGCGGGAGGGCCAGAAGTTTAGATACGCAGTATTTT. Amino acids: CSARDRMTSGRARSLDTQYF. The chain is built from TRBV20-1 and TRBJ2-3, with TRBD2 matching 14 bases. This CDR3 is built from 20 residues. Germline V gene data show CDR1 as DFQATT and CDR2 as SNEGSKA (reference sequence). Trimming removed 0 bases from V and 5 bases from J; junction bases left unmatched: 16.

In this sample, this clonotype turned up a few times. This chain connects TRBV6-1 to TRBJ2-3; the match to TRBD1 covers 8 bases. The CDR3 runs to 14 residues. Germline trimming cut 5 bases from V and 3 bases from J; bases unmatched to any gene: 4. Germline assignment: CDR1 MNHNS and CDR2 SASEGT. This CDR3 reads CASSRQGWTDTQYF. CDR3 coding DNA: TGTGCCAGCAGTCGACAGGGGTGGACAGATACGCAGTATTTT.

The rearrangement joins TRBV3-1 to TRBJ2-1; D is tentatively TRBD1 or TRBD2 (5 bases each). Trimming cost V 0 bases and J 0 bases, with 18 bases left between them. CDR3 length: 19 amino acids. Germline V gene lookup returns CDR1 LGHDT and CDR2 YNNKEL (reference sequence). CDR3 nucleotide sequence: TGTGCCAGCAGCCAAGAAGTCACCCGGGGCCGGAGCTCCTACAATGAGCAGTTCTTC. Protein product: CASSQEVTRGRSSYNEQFF.

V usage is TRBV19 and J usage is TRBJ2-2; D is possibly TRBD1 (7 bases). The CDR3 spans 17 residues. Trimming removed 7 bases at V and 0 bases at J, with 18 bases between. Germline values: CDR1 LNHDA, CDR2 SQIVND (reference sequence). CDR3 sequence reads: CASKGGPGTANTGELFF. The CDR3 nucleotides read TGTGCCAGTAAGGGGGGACCCGGGACAGCGAACACCGGGGAGCTGTTTTTT.

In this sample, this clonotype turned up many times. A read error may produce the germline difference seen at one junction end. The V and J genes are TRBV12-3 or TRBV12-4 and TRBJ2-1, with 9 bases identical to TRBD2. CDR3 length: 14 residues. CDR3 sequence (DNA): TGCGCCAGCAGCTTGACTAGCGGATACAATGAGCAGTTCTTC. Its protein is CASSLTSGYNEQFF.

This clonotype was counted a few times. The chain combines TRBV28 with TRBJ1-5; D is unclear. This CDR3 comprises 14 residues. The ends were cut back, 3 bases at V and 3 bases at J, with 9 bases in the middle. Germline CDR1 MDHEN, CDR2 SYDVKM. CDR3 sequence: CASSFADLNQPQHF. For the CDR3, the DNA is TGTGCCAGCAGTTTCGCGGATCTCAATCAGCCCCAGCATTTT. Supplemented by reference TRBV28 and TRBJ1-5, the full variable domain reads DVKVTQSSRYLVKRTGEKVFLECVQDMDHENMFWYRQDPGLGLRLIYFSYDVKMKEKGDIPEGYSVSREKKERFSLILESASTNQTSMYLCASSFADLNQPQHFGDGTRLSIL.

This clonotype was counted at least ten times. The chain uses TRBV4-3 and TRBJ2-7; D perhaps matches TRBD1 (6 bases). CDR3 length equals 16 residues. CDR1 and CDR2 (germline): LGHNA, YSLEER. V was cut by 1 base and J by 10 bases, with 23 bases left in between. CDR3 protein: CASSQVTQIAPGQQYF. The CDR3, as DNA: TGCGCCAGCAGCCAAGTTACGCAGATCGCCCCGGGACAACAGTACTTC.

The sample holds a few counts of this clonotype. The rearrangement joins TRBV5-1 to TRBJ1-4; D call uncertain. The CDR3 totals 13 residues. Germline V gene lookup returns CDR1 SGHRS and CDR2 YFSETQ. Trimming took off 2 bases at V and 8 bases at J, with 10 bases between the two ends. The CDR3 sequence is CASSFDGEEKLFF. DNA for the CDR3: TGCGCCAGCAGCTTTGATGGGGAAGAAAAACTGTTTTTT.

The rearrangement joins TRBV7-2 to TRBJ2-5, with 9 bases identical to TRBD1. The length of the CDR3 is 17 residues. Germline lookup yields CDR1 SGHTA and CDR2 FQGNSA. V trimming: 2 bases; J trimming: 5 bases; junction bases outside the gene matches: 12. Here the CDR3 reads CASSLSPEQGARETQYF. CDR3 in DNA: TGTGCCAGCAGCTTAAGTCCCGAACAGGGGGCGCGGGAGACCCAGTACTTC.